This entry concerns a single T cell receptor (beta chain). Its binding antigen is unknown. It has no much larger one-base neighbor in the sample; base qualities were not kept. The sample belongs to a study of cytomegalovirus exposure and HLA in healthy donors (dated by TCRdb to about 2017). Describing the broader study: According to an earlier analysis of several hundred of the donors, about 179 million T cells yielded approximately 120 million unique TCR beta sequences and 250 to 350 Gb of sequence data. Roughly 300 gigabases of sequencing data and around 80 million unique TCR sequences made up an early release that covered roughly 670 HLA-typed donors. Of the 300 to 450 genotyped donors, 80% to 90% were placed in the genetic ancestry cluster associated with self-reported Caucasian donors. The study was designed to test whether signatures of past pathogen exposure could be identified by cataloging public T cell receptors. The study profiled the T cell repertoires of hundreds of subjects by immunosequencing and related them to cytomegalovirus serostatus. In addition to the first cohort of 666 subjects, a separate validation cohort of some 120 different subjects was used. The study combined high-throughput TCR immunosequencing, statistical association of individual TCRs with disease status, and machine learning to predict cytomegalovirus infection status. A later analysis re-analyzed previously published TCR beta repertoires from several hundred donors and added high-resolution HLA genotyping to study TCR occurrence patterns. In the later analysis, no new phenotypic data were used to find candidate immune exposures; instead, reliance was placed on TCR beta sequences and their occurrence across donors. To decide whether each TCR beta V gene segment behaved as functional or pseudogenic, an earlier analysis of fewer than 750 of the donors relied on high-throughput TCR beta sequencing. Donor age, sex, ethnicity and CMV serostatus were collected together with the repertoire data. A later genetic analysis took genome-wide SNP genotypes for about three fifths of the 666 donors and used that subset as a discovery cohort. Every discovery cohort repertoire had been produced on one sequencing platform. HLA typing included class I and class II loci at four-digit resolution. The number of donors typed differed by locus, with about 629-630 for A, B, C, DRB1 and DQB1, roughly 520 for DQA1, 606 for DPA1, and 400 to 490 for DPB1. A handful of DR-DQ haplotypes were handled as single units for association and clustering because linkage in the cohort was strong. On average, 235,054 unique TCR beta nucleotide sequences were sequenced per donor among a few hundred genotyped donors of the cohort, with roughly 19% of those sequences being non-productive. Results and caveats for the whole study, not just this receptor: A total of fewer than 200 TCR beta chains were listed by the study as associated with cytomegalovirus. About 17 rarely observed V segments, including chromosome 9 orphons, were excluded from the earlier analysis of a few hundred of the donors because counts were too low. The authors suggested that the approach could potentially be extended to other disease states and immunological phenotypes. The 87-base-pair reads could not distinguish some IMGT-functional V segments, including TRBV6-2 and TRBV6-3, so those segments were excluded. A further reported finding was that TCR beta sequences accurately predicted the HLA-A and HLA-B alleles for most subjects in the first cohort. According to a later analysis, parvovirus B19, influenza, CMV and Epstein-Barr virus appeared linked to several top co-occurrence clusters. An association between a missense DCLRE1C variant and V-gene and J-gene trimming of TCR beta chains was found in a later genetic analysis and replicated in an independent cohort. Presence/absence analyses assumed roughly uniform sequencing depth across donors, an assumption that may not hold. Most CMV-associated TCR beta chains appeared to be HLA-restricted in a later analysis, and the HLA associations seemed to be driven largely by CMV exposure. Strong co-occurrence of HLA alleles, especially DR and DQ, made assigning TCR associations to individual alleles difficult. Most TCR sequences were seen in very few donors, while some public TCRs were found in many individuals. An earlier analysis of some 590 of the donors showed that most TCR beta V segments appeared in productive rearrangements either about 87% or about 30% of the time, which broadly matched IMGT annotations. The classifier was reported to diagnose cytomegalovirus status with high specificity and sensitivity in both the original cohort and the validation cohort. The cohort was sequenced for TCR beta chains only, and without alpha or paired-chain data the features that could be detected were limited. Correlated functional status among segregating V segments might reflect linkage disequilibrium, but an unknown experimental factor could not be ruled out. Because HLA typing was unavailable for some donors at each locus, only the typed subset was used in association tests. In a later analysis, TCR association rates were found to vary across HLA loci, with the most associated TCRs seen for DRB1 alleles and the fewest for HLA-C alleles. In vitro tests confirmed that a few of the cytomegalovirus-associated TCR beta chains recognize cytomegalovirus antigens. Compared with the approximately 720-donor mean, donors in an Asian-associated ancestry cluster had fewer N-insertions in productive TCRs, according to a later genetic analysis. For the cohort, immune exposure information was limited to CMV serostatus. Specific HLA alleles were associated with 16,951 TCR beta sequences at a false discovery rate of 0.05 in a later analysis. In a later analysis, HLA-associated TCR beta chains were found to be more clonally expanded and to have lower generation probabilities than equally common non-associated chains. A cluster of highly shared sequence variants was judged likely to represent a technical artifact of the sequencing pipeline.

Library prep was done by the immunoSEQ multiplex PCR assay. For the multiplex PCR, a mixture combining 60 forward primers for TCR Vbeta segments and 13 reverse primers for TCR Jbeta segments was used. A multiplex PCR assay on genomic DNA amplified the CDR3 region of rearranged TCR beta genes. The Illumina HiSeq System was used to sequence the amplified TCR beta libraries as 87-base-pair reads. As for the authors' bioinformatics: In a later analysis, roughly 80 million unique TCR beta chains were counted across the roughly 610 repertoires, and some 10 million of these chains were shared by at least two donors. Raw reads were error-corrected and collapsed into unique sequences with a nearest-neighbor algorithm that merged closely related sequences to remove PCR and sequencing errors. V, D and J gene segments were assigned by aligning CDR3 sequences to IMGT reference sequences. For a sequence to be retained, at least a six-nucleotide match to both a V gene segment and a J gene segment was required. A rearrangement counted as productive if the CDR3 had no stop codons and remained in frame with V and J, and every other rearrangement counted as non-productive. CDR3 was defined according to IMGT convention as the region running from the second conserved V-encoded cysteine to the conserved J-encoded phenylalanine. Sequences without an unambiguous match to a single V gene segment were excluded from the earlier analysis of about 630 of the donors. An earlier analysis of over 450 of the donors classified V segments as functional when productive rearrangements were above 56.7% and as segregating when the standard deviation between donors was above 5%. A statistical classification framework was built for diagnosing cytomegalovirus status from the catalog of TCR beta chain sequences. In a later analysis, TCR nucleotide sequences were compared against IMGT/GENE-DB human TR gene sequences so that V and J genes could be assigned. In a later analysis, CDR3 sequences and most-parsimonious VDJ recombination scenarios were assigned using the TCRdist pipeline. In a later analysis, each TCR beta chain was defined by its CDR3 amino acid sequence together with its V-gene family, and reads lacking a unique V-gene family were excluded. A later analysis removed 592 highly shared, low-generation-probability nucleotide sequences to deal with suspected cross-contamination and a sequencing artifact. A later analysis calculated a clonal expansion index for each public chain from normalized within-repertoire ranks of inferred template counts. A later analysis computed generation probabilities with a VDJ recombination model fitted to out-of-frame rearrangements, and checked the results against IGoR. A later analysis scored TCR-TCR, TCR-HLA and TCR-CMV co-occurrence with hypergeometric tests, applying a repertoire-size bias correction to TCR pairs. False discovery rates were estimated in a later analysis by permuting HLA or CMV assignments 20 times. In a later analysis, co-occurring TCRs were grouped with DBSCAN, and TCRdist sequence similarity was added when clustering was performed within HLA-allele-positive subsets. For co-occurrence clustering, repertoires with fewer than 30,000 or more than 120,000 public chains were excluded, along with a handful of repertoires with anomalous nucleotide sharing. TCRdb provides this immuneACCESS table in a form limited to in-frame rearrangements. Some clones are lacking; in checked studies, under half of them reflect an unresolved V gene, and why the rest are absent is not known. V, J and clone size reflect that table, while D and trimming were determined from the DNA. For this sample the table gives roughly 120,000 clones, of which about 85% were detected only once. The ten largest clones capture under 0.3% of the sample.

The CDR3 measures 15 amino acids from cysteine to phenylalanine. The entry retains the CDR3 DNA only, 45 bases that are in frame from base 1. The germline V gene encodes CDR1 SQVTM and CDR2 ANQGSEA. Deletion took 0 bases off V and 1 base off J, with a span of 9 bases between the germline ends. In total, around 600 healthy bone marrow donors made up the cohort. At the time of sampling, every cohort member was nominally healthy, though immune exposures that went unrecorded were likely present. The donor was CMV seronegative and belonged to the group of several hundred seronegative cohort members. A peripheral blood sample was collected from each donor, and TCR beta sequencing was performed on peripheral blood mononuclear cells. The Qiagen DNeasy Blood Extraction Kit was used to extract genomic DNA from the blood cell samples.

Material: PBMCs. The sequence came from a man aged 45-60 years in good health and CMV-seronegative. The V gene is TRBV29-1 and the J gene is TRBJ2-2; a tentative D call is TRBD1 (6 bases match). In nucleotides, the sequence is TGCAGCGTTGAAGATCAACAGGGGAACACCGGGGAGCTGTTTTTT. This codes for CSVEDQQGNTGELFF.